These T cell receptor beta chains were read from a single sample in a study of blood T cell repertoires in COVID-19. Clones were read by immunoSEQ multiplex PCR, and TCRdb kept only the in-frame ones, dropping some. The sample lists 380,000 or so clones, around 87% occurring once. Sequences were obtained from PBMCs or T cells enriched from blood (not recorded which). The receptor set was obtained from a man aged 25 to 40 who had recovered from COVID-19. The CDR3 runs from the conserved cysteine through the conserved F or W. Each record gives: CDR3 protein, J gene, V gene, clone size. Expanded clones get a size class; other rows say once, few or many, or leave the size out.

CASSYSGTGYNEQFF,TRBJ2-1,TRBV6-5,.
CSVVRTGGNEQFF,TRBJ2-1,TRBV29-1,.
CASGTGYEQYF,TRBJ2-7,TRBV19,.
CASSLDGGRGANVLTF,TRBJ2-6,TRBV7-2,.
CASRETGSETQYF,TRBJ2-5,TRBV12-3/TRBV12-4,.
CASSRSSQETQYF,TRBJ2-5,TRBV18,.
CASSEYSGETGDTIYF,TRBJ1-3,TRBV25-1,.
CARGTADYGYTF,TRBJ1-2,TRBV27,.
CASSFTSGGRTTDTQYF,TRBJ2-3,TRBV5-4,.
CASSPLWAPGQYF,TRBJ2-7,TRBV5-1,.
CASRGTGVPCVF,TRBJ1-2,TRBV6-5,.
CASSKGALGQETQYF,TRBJ2-5,TRBV3-1/TRBV3-2,.
CASSSSGVARNEQFF,TRBJ2-1,TRBV5-1,.
CASSPYRAGANVLTF,TRBJ2-6,TRBV6-5,once
CASSPGTSRSDTQYF,TRBJ2-3,TRBV5-1,.
CASSYPPGHKPEQYF,TRBJ2-7,TRBV6-5,.
CASNAGLAGSSYNEQFF,TRBJ2-1,TRBV19,.
CASRQEVDAFF,TRBJ1-1,TRBV6-5,.
CASSPNAGGQETQYF,TRBJ2-5,TRBV5-1,.
CASSPLAGGHSANEQFF,TRBJ2-1,TRBV10-2,.
CASSLVTGQETQYF,TRBJ2-5,TRBV5-1,.
CASSLLGGSPAGYTF,TRBJ1-2,TRBV6-4,.
CASSLGVVSRPEAFF,TRBJ1-1,TRBV5-1,.
CASSQTTGANTGELFF,TRBJ2-2,TRBV4-1,.
CAISESSLGLMNTEAFF,TRBJ1-1,TRBV10-3,.
CASLGDSSYEQYF,TRBJ2-7,TRBV25-1,.
CASSLDRGWVAFF,TRBJ1-1,TRBV5-4,.
CSARQVGYTF,TRBJ1-2,TRBV20-1,.
CASSLAAGTNYGYTF,TRBJ1-2,TRBV5-1,.
CASSLGLLAHYGYTF,TRBJ1-2,TRBV5-1,.
CASSPRQGDNSPLHF,TRBJ1-6,TRBV18,.
CASSSLTESGNTIYF,TRBJ1-3,TRBV13,.
CASSQNRGSNYGYTF,TRBJ1-2,TRBV6-5,.
CAGNRANLGNTIYF,TRBJ1-3,TRBV30,.
CATPQQGNTGELFF,TRBJ2-2,TRBV5-4,.